A single sample gave rise to the 15 T cell receptor beta chains below, sequenced in a study of regulatory T cells in long-lasting Graves disease. Assembly of TCR beta libraries relied on iRepertoire HTBI primers together with Arm-PCR of CDR3 regions. From the multiplex PCR reads, TCRdb called clonotypes with MiXCR, one entry per CDR3 protein. The table includes hundreds of thousands of distinct CDR3 sequences, 20% to 25% detected once. The sample's time point: persistent/refractory GD, antithyroid drugs over 5 years with positive TRAb. Researchers made the TCR library from RNA that was extracted from PBMCs. This sample comprised peripheral blood mononuclear cells (PBMCs), obtained when the disease was refractory, from a patient treated with antithyroid drugs. These receptors were taken from a female donor with Graves disease.

This sequence joins TRBV19 and TRBJ2-1, with a possible D match to TRBD1 (6 bases). CDR3 length: 14 residues. Trimming shortened V by 6 bases and J by 7 bases, and 16 bases separated the two germline ends. Germline V CDR1 and CDR2: LNHDA, SQIVND (reference sequence). DNA for the CDR3: TGTGCCAGTAGCCGAACAGGGACGGTAAATGAGCAGTTCTTC. Its translation is CASSRTGTVNEQFF. Full variable domain (rest looked up from reference TRBV19 and TRBJ2-1): DGGITQSPKYLFRKEGQNVTLSCEQNLNHDAMYWYRQDPGQGLRLIYYSQIVNDFQKGDIAEGYSVSREKKESFPLTVTSAQKNPTAFYLCASSRTGTVNEQFFGPGTRLTVL.

The chain employs TRBV29-1 and TRBJ2-1; 12 bases fit TRBD1. Trimming cost V 3 bases and J 5 bases; bases outside gene matches: 8. The CDR3 is made up of 16 amino acids. Germline V gives CDR1 SQVTM, CDR2 ANQGSEA. Here the CDR3 DNA reads TGCAGCGTTGAGATACCGGGACAGGGGGCCGACAATGAGCAGTTCTTC. This sequence encodes CSVEIPGQGADNEQFF.

This clonotype was observed a few times. This likely reflects a read error, since a far larger clone is one base away. CDR3 residues: CASSWAGGPSGANVLTF. The CDR3 nucleotides read TGTGCCAGCAGTTGGGCAGGGGGACCTTCTGGGGCCAACGTCCTGACTTTC. The chain is built from TRBV28 and TRBJ2-6; 7 bases align to TRBD1. V shed 4 bases, J shed 1 base, and the junction held 7 bases outside the gene matches. CDR1 and CDR2 from the germline V gene are MDHEN and SYDVKM. The CDR3 totals 17 residues.

This clonotype has ten or more counts. The chain carries TRBV2 and TRBJ1-5; possibly TRBD1 for D (6 bases). The V end lost 8 bases, the J end lost 3 bases, and 20 bases lay between the germline ends. The CDR3 is 16 residues long. CDR1 and CDR2 (germline): SNHLY, FYNNEI. This chain's CDR3 is CASGAFLQGNNQPQHF. The CDR3 DNA reads as TGTGCCAGCGGGGCATTCCTCCAGGGGAACAATCAGCCCCAGCATTTT.

This clonotype has only a few counts. The chain joins TRBV7-9 to TRBJ1-1, with D perhaps TRBD1 (6 bases). CDR3 length equals 14 residues. The germline V gene encodes CDR1 SEHNR and CDR2 FQNEAQ (reference sequence). V lost 3 bases and J lost 5, with 13 bases in between. The DNA of the CDR3 is TGTGCCAGCAGCTTGGGACAACCGGGGACTGAAGCTTTCTTT. Its translation is CASSLGQPGTEAFF.

This clonotype was counted many times. The chain joins TRBV3-1 to TRBJ1-1; D is uncertain. The CDR3 sequence is 12 residues long. Germline V gene lookup returns CDR1 LGHDT and CDR2 YNNKEL (reference sequence). Deletions cut 4 bases from V and 11 bases from J, with 14 bases between. CDR3 amino acids: CASSPRPGMAFF. CDR3 nucleotides: TGTGCCAGCAGCCCAAGACCTGGAATGGCTTTCTTT.

This clonotype was counted many times. The chain links TRBV28 to TRBJ1-1; D is undetermined. CDR3 length equals 12 residues. Trimming cost V 3 bases and J 11 bases, with 13 bases left between them. CDR1 MDHEN and CDR2 SYDVKM come from the germline V gene. CDR3 nucleotide sequence: TGTGCCAGCAGTTTGAGGGCCGGGAGGGCTTTCTTT. Amino acids: CASSLRAGRAFF.

Many counts were recorded for this clonotype. This chain joins TRBV6-1 and TRBJ1-5; TRBD1 aligns across 8 bases. Unmatched junction bases numbered 8, after V lost 10 bases and J lost 9 bases. Germline loops: CDR1 MNHNS, CDR2 SASEGT. The CDR3 totals 12 residues. The CDR3 loop reads CATGQGTWPQHF. As DNA, the CDR3 is TGTGCCACCGGACAGGGTACATGGCCCCAGCATTTT.

This clonotype was recorded a few times. The J gene is TRBJ1-2, the V gene TRBV4-1; 8 bases are a match to TRBD1. Unmatched junction bases numbered 9, after V lost 4 bases and J lost 5 bases. The CDR3 is made up of 15 amino acids. Germline V gene lookup returns CDR1 MGHRA and CDR2 YSYEKL. CDR3 DNA: TGCGCCAGCAGCCTAAGTGACAGGGGAGGGTATGGCTACACCTTC. Its protein product is CASSLSDRGGYGYTF.

The rearrangement joins TRBV9 to TRBJ1-2; D call uncertain. The V end lost 6 bases, the J end lost 1 base, and 13 bases lay between the germline ends. Germline loops: CDR1 SGDLS, CDR2 YYNGEE. The CDR3 extends over 14 amino acids. In DNA, the CDR3 is TGTGCCAGCACCATCACAGTGATTAACTATGGCTACACCTTC. It codes for CASTITVINYGYTF. Together with reference TRBV9 and TRBJ1-2, the CDR3 gives the full variable domain: DSGVTQTPKHLITATGQRVTLRCSPRSGDLSVYWYQQSLDQGLQFLIQYYNGEERAKGNILERFSAQQFPDLHSELNLSSLELGDSALYFCASTITVINYGYTFGSGTRLTVV.

This sequence joins TRBV3-1 and TRBJ1-1, with a possible D match to TRBD1 (6 bases). CDR1 is LGHDT and CDR2 is YNNKEL in the germline V gene (reference sequence). This CDR3 comprises 15 residues. With 0 bases removed from V and 9 bases from J, the gap between germline ends came to 17 bases. In DNA, the CDR3 is TGTGCCAGCAGCCAAGATCTGGGGGGCCAACTGAAAGCTTTCTTT. Amino acids: CASSQDLGGQLKAFF.

This clonotype was counted ten times or more. The chain joins TRBV28 to TRBJ2-7; no definite D call. The CDR3 is made up of 12 amino acids. Trimming left V 5 bases short and J 7 bases short, with 12 bases between. Looked up from germline, CDR1 is MDHEN and CDR2 is SYDVKM. In DNA, the CDR3 is TGTGCCAGCAGTAACGGACGTGGAGAGCAGTACTTC. Protein product: CASSNGRGEQYF.

This clonotype came up many times. The chain employs TRBV20-1 and TRBJ1-6; TRBD1 might be the D (5 bases). Per germline, CDR1 DFQATT and CDR2 SNEGSKA (reference sequence). V lost 5 bases, J lost 3 bases, and 11 bases lay in between. The CDR3 is 14 amino acids. DNA for the CDR3: TGCAGTGCTTCTCAGGGTTACTATAATTCACCCCTCCACTTT. Its protein product is CSASQGYYNSPLHF.

This clonotype was counted a few times. A much larger clonotype is one base distant, so this may be a read error. The V call is TRBV6-1, the J call TRBJ2-5; D tentatively reads TRBD1 or TRBD2 (6 bases each). The length of the CDR3 is 17 residues. Germline CDR1 MNHNS, CDR2 SASEGT. Here the CDR3 DNA reads TGTGCCAGCAGTGTGGGCATGGGGGGCGGAGGGGGAGAGGCCCAGTACTTC. Translated, it gives CASSVGMGGGGGEAQYF.

The chain recombines TRBV30 with TRBJ1-5; 7 bases fit TRBD1. Looked up from germline, CDR1 is GTSNPN and CDR2 is SVGIG (reference sequence). This CDR3 is 14 amino acids long. J was trimmed by 6 bases and V by 4 bases; bases with no gene match: 9. The CDR3 region is CAWTGGGLGQPQHF. The CDR3 coding sequence is TGTGCCTGGACCGGAGGGGGCTTAGGTCAGCCCCAGCATTTT. The complete variable domain, with remaining parts taken from reference TRBV30 and TRBJ1-5, reads SQTIHQWPATLVQPVGSPLSLECTVEGTSNPNLYWYRQAAGRGLQLLFYSVGIGQISSEVPQNLSASRPQDRQFILSSKKLLLSDSGFYLCAWTGGGLGQPQHFGDGTRLSIL.